The present T cell receptor beta chain was sequenced within a study of blood T cell repertoires in COVID-19. Cohorts were based on clinical histories the participants reported. This CDR3 has 15 residues. CDR1 is SGHTA, CDR2 FQGNSA, per germline. Germline trimming cut 6 bases from V and 8 bases from J; bases unmatched to any gene: 10. Per the original data handling: Estimation of nucleated cell counts was performed using reference gene primer amplification. Clones were read by immunoSEQ multiplex PCR, and TCRdb kept only the in-frame ones, dropping some. V and J calls and clone size follow that table, whereas D and trimming were derived from the DNA. The sample records 250,000 to 350,000 clones, nearly 90% being singletons.

The sequence came from a woman under 30 with acute COVID-19. The rearrangement joins TRBV7-2 to TRBJ2-4, with TRBD2 matching 10 bases. The material sequenced was PBMCs or T cells enriched from blood (not recorded which). The DNA for the CDR3 is TGTGCCAGCAGGTCAAGGACTAGCGGAAAAGACATTCAGTACTTC. It translates to CASRSRTSGKDIQYF.